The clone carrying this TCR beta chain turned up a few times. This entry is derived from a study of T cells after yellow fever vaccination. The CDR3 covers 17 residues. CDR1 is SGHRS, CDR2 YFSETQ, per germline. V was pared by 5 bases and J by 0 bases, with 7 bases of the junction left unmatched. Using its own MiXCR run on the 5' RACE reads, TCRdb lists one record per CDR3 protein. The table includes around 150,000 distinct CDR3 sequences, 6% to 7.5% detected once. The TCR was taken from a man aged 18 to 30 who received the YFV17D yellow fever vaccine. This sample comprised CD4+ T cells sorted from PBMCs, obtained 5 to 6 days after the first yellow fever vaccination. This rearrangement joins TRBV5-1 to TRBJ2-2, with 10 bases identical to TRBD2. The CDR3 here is CASRPSGGASNTGELFF. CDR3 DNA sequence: TGCGCCAGCAGGCCCAGCGGGGGGGCGTCGAACACCGGGGAGCTGTTTTTT.